The clone carrying this TCR beta chain was recorded only once. Source study methods: It was from reference gene primer amplification that nucleated cell counts were estimated. Assay: immunoSEQ multiplex PCR; the TCRdb copy retains only in-frame clones and omits some. The V and J calls and clone size are taken from that table; D and trimming were inferred from the DNA. The sample holds tens of thousands of clones, 80% to 95% seen once. This record belongs to a study of blood T cell repertoires in COVID-19. CDR3 size: 15 residues. The trim removed 6 bases at V and 0 bases at J, leaving 5 bases unmatched. In germline, CDR1 is MRHNA, CDR2 SNTAGT.

This sequence joins TRBV6-4 and TRBJ2-3; 8 nucleotides line up with TRBD2. This clonotype was obtained from a man aged 45-65 years with COVID-19, enrolled during active disease. The sequenced material came from peripheral blood. The CDR3 DNA reads as TGTGCCAGCAGCTCCCGGGGGGGGAGCACAGATACGCAGTATTTT. Its protein product is CASSSRGGSTDTQYF.